The rows below give T cell receptor beta chains drawn from one sample of a study of T cell changes during pregnancy in multiple sclerosis. TCRdb keeps only in-frame clones here, not all; method: immunoSEQ multiplex PCR. This sample has some 60,000 clones, with 93% found just once. Sequenced material: peripheral blood, taken after pregnancy. These receptors were obtained from a female donor with multiple sclerosis, enrolled in a pregnancy study. Each CDR3 is given with its conserved first and last residue. The D gene is left open where the match is weak. A row's size may be missing; if present it is once, few, many or a size class.

cdr3_aa cdr3_nt j_call clone_size cdr3_length d_call v_call
CASSTSPNWSYNEQFF TGTGCCAGCAGCACTAGCCCGAACTGGTCCTACAATGAGCAGTTCTTC TRBJ2-1 NA 16 NA TRBV9
CASSPFGLASQETQYF TGTGCCAGCAGCCCATTTGGACTAGCGAGCCAAGAGACCCAGTACTTC TRBJ2-5 NA 16 TRBD2 TRBV7-3
CATFTTFGGRHNEQFF TGTGCCACCTTTACCACCTTCGGCGGGAGGCACAATGAGCAGTTCTTC TRBJ2-1 NA 16 TRBD2 TRBV28
CASSLAGDYNEQFF TGCGCCAGCAGCCTAGCGGGGGACTACAATGAGCAGTTCTTC TRBJ2-1 NA 14 TRBD2 TRBV4-3
CASSFTKSGNTIYF TGTGCCAGCAGCTTCACGAAGAGTGGAAACACCATATATTTT TRBJ1-3 NA 14 NA TRBV12-1
CASRVSPGLTNTEAFF TGTGCCAGCAGAGTCTCACCGGGACTGACAAACACTGAAGCTTTCTTT TRBJ1-1 NA 16 NA TRBV2
CASSVGAGKSYNEQFF TGTGCCAGCAGCGTAGGGGCAGGGAAGTCCTACAATGAGCAGTTCTTC TRBJ2-1 NA 16 NA TRBV9
CASSLNLYGYTF TGTGCCAGCAGCTTAAATCTCTATGGCTACACCTTC TRBJ1-2 NA 12 NA TRBV7-2
CASSTGARTYEQYF TGTGCCAGTAGTACAGGGGCTAGGACCTACGAGCAGTACTTC TRBJ2-7 once 14 NA TRBV19
CASSQGQGATDTQYF TGCGCCAGCAGCCAGGGACAGGGGGCTACAGATACGCAGTATTTT TRBJ2-3 NA 15 TRBD1 TRBV4-3
CASSLMSGSTTGELFF TGTGCCAGCAGCTTAATGAGCGGGAGTACCACCGGGGAGCTGTTTTTT TRBJ2-2 NA 16 TRBD2 TRBV7-2
CASSPSTGASREQYF TGTGCCAGCAGCCCCTCGACAGGGGCATCCAGGGAGCAGTACTTC TRBJ2-7 NA 15 TRBD1 TRBV7-6
CASSPWEGLETQYF TGTGCCAGCAGCCCCTGGGAGGGCCTAGAGACCCAGTACTTC TRBJ2-5 NA 14 TRBD2 TRBV7-6
CASSPRRTQETQYF TGTGCCAGCAGCCCTAGACGGACTCAAGAGACCCAGTACTTC TRBJ2-5 NA 14 NA TRBV2
CASSLVEGVTGELFF TGTGCCAGCAGCTTAGTAGAGGGCGTGACCGGGGAGCTGTTTTTT TRBJ2-2 NA 15 NA TRBV7-2
CASSLASGGGNEQFF TGTGCCAGCAGCTTAGCTAGCGGAGGGGGGAATGAGCAGTTCTTC TRBJ2-1 NA 15 NA TRBV5-4
CASSDRGVAGSDTQYF TGCGCCAGCAGCGACCGCGGGGTAGCGGGATCAGATACGCAGTATTTT TRBJ2-3 NA 16 TRBD2 TRBV4-1
CASSFKKTASSYNEQFF TGTGCCAGCAGTTTCAAAAAGACTGCCAGCTCCTACAATGAGCAGTTCTTC TRBJ2-1 once 17 NA TRBV27
CASSPSRETQYF TGTGCCAGCTCACCATCGCGAGAGACCCAGTACTTC TRBJ2-5 NA 12 NA TRBV18
CASSSQGWELFF TGTGCCAGCAGTTCACAGGGCTGGGAGCTGTTTTTT TRBJ2-2 NA 12 NA TRBV2
CASSLKWGTSGRRENIQYF TGTGCCAGCAGTTTAAAATGGGGGACTAGCGGGAGGAGGGAAAACATTCAGTACTTC TRBJ2-4 NA 19 TRBD2 TRBV27
CASSFQGRGETQYF TGTGCCAGCAGTTTTCAGGGGAGAGGAGAGACCCAGTACTTC TRBJ2-5 NA 14 NA TRBV27
CASSIELFYEQYF TGTGCCAGTAGTATAGAACTGTTCTACGAGCAGTACTTC TRBJ2-7 NA 13 NA TRBV19
CASSLFGQGNEKLFF TGTGCCAGCAGCTTATTCGGACAGGGCAATGAAAAACTGTTTTTT TRBJ1-4 NA 15 TRBD1 TRBV11-2
CASSSLLAAASYNEQFF TGTGCCAGCAGCTCTCTCCTAGCGGCGGCCTCCTACAATGAGCAGTTCTTC TRBJ2-1 NA 17 TRBD2 TRBV7-9
CASSLGLGDISYEQYF TGTGCCAGCAGCTTAGGGCTAGGGGACATCTCCTACGAGCAGTACTTC TRBJ2-7 NA 16 NA TRBV11-2
CASSLRPEDTDTQYF TGCGCCAGCAGCTTAAGACCAGAGGACACAGATACGCAGTATTTT TRBJ2-3 NA 15 NA TRBV5-1
CASSLPSGIYETQYF TGTGCCAGCAGCTTGCCTAGCGGGATATATGAGACCCAGTACTTC TRBJ2-5 NA 15 TRBD2 TRBV5-5
CAIRGTSVYNEQFF TGTGCCATCAGGGGGACTAGCGTCTACAATGAGCAGTTCTTC TRBJ2-1 NA 14 TRBD2 TRBV10-3
CASSPGADNLFGYTF TGTGCCAGCTCACCAGGGGCGGATAATCTTTTTGGCTACACCTTC TRBJ1-2 NA 15 NA TRBV18
CASSLYKVAGNNEQFF TGTGCCAGCAGTTTATATAAAGTAGCGGGAAACAATGAGCAGTTCTTC TRBJ2-1 NA 16 TRBD2 TRBV27
CASSLSSVGGTDTQYF TGTGCCAGCAGTCTCTCTAGCGTTGGGGGAACAGATACGCAGTATTTT TRBJ2-3 once 16 NA TRBV28
CASSGIAGHYEQYF TGTGCCAGTAGTGGAATAGCGGGGCACTACGAGCAGTACTTC TRBJ2-7 NA 14 TRBD2 TRBV19
CASSLREGIYEQFF TGCGCCAGCAGCTTGAGGGAGGGCATCTATGAGCAGTTCTTC TRBJ2-1 NA 14 TRBD2 TRBV5-1
CASSPGQGIYF TGTGCCAGCAGCCCTGGACAGGGTATATATTTT TRBJ1-3 NA 11 TRBD1 TRBV7-2
CASTLTGEDYGYTF TGTGCCAGTACCCTCACCGGGGAAGACTATGGCTACACCTTC TRBJ1-2 NA 14 NA TRBV19
CASSLLAALSTDTQYF TGTGCCAGCAGTTTATTGGCGGCTCTCAGCACAGATACGCAGTATTTT TRBJ2-3 NA 16 NA TRBV28
CASSATSGTATYEQYF TGTGCCAGCAGCGCGACTAGCGGGACTGCAACCTACGAGCAGTACTTC TRBJ2-7 NA 16 TRBD2 TRBV14
CASSEQLGQGGQPQHF TGTGCCAGCAGTGAACAATTGGGACAGGGGGGTCAGCCCCAGCATTTT TRBJ1-5 NA 16 TRBD1 TRBV28
CASSPRDRGYEQYF TGTGCCAGCAGTCCCAGGGACAGGGGCTACGAGCAGTACTTC TRBJ2-7 NA 14 TRBD1 TRBV13
CASSFRNGLAILYEQYF TGTGCCAGCAGCTTTCGGAATGGACTAGCGATTCTGTACGAGCAGTACTTC TRBJ2-7 NA 17 TRBD2 TRBV13
CASSLGRESPETQYF TGTGCCAGCAGTTTAGGGAGGGAGAGCCCAGAGACCCAGTACTTC TRBJ2-5 NA 15 TRBD2 TRBV11-2
CATNRVVGSYEQYF TGTGCCACAAACAGGGTGGTAGGCTCCTACGAGCAGTACTTC TRBJ2-7 NA 14 NA TRBV2
CASSFPLPNEQFF TGTGCCAGCTCCTTCCCCCTCCCGAATGAGCAGTTCTTC TRBJ2-1 once 13 NA TRBV28
CASSRGLAGGRNSYNEQFF TGTGCCAGCAGCCGGGGACTAGCGGGAGGGCGGAACTCCTACAATGAGCAGTTCTTC TRBJ2-1 NA 19 TRBD2 TRBV7-2
CAWRASGANVLTF TGTGCCTGGAGGGCTTCTGGGGCCAACGTCCTGACTTTC TRBJ2-6 NA 13 NA TRBV30
CASTFDRDNFSLVADTQYF TGCGCCAGCACCTTCGACAGGGATAATTTTAGTTTGGTGGCAGATACGCAGTATTTT TRBJ2-3 NA 19 TRBD1 TRBV23-1
CASSLAAETTQYF TGTGCCAGCAGCTTGGCGGCGGAGACGACCCAGTACTTC TRBJ2-5 NA 13 NA TRBV5-6
CAWSVADNQPQHF TGTGCCTGGAGTGTAGCGGATAATCAGCCCCAGCATTTT TRBJ1-5 NA 13 NA TRBV30
CASSQGTGVLYTEAFF TGTGCCAGTAGCCAAGGGACAGGGGTTTTATACACTGAAGCTTTCTTT TRBJ1-1 NA 16 TRBD1 TRBV19
CASSYREQPQHF TGTGCCAGCAGTTACAGGGAACAGCCCCAGCATTTT TRBJ1-5 NA 12 NA TRBV28
CASSQPRGSARGTDTQYF TGTGCCAGCAGCCAACCCCGCGGGAGTGCGCGCGGCACAGATACGCAGTATTTT TRBJ2-3 NA 18 TRBD2 TRBV14
CASSYGQGAGTEAFF TGTGCCAGCAGTTACGGACAGGGGGCAGGCACTGAAGCTTTCTTT TRBJ1-1 NA 15 TRBD1 TRBV27
CASNPRPGLADCEQFF TGTGCCAGCAACCCCCGACCGGGACTAGCGGATTGTGAGCAGTTCTTC TRBJ2-1 NA 16 NA TRBV21-1
CASSSGGVSPLHF TGTGCCAGCAGCTCGGGGGGGGTATCACCCCTCCACTTT TRBJ1-6 NA 13 NA TRBV5-4